A single sample gave rise to the 27 T cell receptor beta chains below, sequenced in a study of T cell changes during pregnancy in multiple sclerosis. Using immunoSEQ multiplex PCR, the repertoire was profiled, and TCRdb retains in-frame clones only, with some absent. This repertoire shows tens of thousands of clones, roughly 94% found once; its top ten account for 0.95% to 1%. The source material was peripheral blood, sampled in the second trimester of pregnancy. These receptors all stem from a female donor in good health, enrolled as a control in a pregnancy study.

The chain has TRBV2 and TRBJ2-7, with D possibly being TRBD1 (5 bases). This CDR3 is built from 12 residues. The V end was cut by 6 bases, the J end by 3 bases, with 9 bases between. From germline, CDR1 is SNHLY and CDR2 FYNNEI. The chain's CDR3 is CASRQDLYEQYF. As DNA, the CDR3 is TGTGCCAGCAGACAGGATCTCTACGAGCAGTACTTC.

The rearrangement links TRBV7-9 to TRBJ2-3; 8 bases fit TRBD1. Germline lookup yields CDR1 SEHNR and CDR2 FQNEAQ (reference sequence). The CDR3 sequence is 15 residues long. The V segment lost 5 bases and the J segment 6 bases; nucleotides outside the gene matches: 10. The chain's CDR3 is CASSHGQGPMDTQYF. For the CDR3, the DNA is TGTGCCAGCAGCCACGGACAGGGCCCAATGGATACGCAGTATTTT.

In its sample, this clone was seen once. The V and J genes are TRBV18 and TRBJ2-7; D is uncertain. V dropped 1 base and J dropped 0 bases, with 4 bases sitting between them. Germline loops: CDR1 KGHSH, CDR2 LQKENI. CDR3 length: 13 amino acids. The DNA of the CDR3 is TGTGCCAGCTCACCACTGAGCTCCTACGAGCAGTACTTC. Protein sequence: CASSPLSSYEQYF.

The chain carries TRBV18 and TRBJ2-2; 7 bases are shared with TRBD2. The CDR3 loop spans 17 amino acids. Trimming removed 3 bases from V and 5 bases from J; junction bases left unmatched: 12. Germline V gives CDR1 KGHSH, CDR2 LQKENI. CDR3 in DNA: TGTGCCAGCTCACCGTTTGGGGCTAGCGGAGGGACCGGGGAGCTGTTTTTT. Protein sequence: CASSPFGASGGTGELFF.

The J gene is TRBJ1-2, the V gene TRBV19, with D possibly being TRBD1 (6 bases). This CDR3 is 15 amino acids long. Between the trimmed V and J ends, which lost 4 bases and 0 bases, there was a span of 12 bases. Looked up from germline, CDR1 is LNHDA and CDR2 is SQIVND (reference sequence). The CDR3 bases are TGTGCCAGTAGTAACATGGGGGCGGCTAACTATGGCTACACCTTC. Translation: CASSNMGAANYGYTF.

The V gene is TRBV28, the J gene TRBJ2-7; no definite D call. The CDR3 loop spans 15 amino acids. Looked up from germline, CDR1 is MDHEN and CDR2 is SYDVKM. V was trimmed by 6 bases and J by 9 bases, leaving 24 bases between them. CDR3 sequence (DNA): TGTGCCAGCAGCCCCCGACATCTTTTGGGCTTTGGGCAGTACTTC. Amino acids: CASSPRHLLGFGQYF.

The V call is TRBV5-4, the J call TRBJ2-1; 7 positions agree with TRBD2. The CDR3 spans 17 residues. Germline V gives CDR1 SGHNT, CDR2 YYREEE (reference sequence). V shed 4 bases, J shed 8 bases, and the junction held 18 bases outside the gene matches. CDR3 coding DNA: TGTGCCAGCAGCCTGGACTTAGCAGCGGGATCGTTCCATGAGCAGTTCTTC. Translation gives CASSLDLAAGSFHEQFF.

This chain joins TRBV9 and TRBJ1-1, with D tentatively TRBD1 (5 bases). Germline assignment: CDR1 SGDLS and CDR2 YYNGEE. The ends were cut back, 0 bases at V and 1 base at J, with 10 bases in the middle. CDR3 size: 15 residues. CDR3 nucleotides: TGTGCCAGCAGCGTAGCTCCTCAGGGGAACACTGAAGCTTTCTTT. Encoded protein: CASSVAPQGNTEAFF.

J is TRBJ1-1 and V is TRBV19; TRBD1 might be the D (5 bases). The CDR3 contains 14 residues. Germline V gives CDR1 LNHDA, CDR2 SQIVND (reference sequence). Trimming stripped 3 bases from V and 2 bases from J, with 10 bases between. The CDR3 protein is CASSMRQTNTEAFF. The CDR3 DNA reads as TGTGCCAGTAGTATGAGACAGACCAACACTGAAGCTTTCTTT.

In this sample, this clone turned up once. The chain combines TRBV4-2 with TRBJ2-3; 10 nucleotides agree with TRBD2. CDR1 is LGHNA and CDR2 is YNFKEQ in the germline V gene. Losses at the gene ends were 4 bases for V and 4 bases for J; bases not matched to a gene: 5. The CDR3 totals 15 residues. CDR3 in DNA: TGTGCCAGCAGCCCCCAGCGGGAGGGCCCAGATACGCAGTATTTT. This translates into CASSPQREGPDTQYF.

The CDR3 DNA is TGCGCCAGCAGCTTTGACAGGAACACTGAAGCTTTCTTT. It translates to CASSFDRNTEAFF. The chain carries TRBV5-1 and TRBJ1-1, with D perhaps TRBD1 (5 bases). The CDR3 contains 13 residues. V dropped 2 bases and J dropped 1 base, with 6 bases sitting between them. Per germline, CDR1 SGHRS and CDR2 YFSETQ. The whole variable domain, filled in from reference TRBV5-1 and TRBJ1-1, reads KAGVTQTPRYLIKTRGQQVTLSCSPISGHRSVSWYQQTPGQGLQFLFEYFSETQRNKGNFPGRFSGRQFSNSRSEMNVSTLELGDSALYLCASSFDRNTEAFFGQGTRLTVV.

This chain uses TRBV25-1 with TRBJ2-1, with D maybe TRBD2 (5 bases). The CDR3 spans 15 residues. The V end lost 3 bases, the J end lost 6 bases, and 15 bases lay between the germline ends. From germline, CDR1 is MGHDK and CDR2 SYGVNS. CDR3 sequence reads: CASSDKALGGNEQFF. Written as DNA, the CDR3 is TGTGCCAGCAGTGATAAGGCACTAGGCGGCAATGAGCAGTTCTTC. Full variable domain (missing parts from reference TRBV25-1 and TRBJ2-1): EADIYQTPRYLVIGTGKKITLECSQTMGHDKMYWYQQDPGMELHLIHYSYGVNSTEKGDLSSESTVSRIRTEHFPLTLESARPSHTSQYLCASSDKALGGNEQFFGPGTRLTVL.

This clone was detected once. The rearrangement joins TRBV9 to TRBJ2-1; 11 bases are shared with TRBD2. The trim removed 0 bases at V and 3 bases at J, leaving 2 bases unmatched. This CDR3 has 16 residues. The germline CDR1 and CDR2 sequences are SGDLS and YYNGEE. CDR3 in DNA: TGTGCCAGCAGCGTAGCTACTAGCGGGAGCTACAATGAGCAGTTCTTC. Protein sequence: CASSVATSGSYNEQFF.

The CDR3 DNA is TGTGCCAGCAGTGACAAGCGGAAGAACACCGGGGAGCTGTTTTTT. Its protein product is CASSDKRKNTGELFF. The V call is TRBV2, the J call TRBJ2-2; D possibly corresponds to TRBD2 (5 bases). The CDR3 is made up of 15 amino acids. Germline V CDR1 and CDR2: SNHLY, FYNNEI. The germline V and J ends were trimmed by 3 bases and 1 base, with 9 bases remaining between them.

This sequence joins TRBV9 and TRBJ2-7, with 9 nucleotides matching TRBD1. Germline CDR1 SGDLS, CDR2 YYNGEE. CDR3 length equals 14 residues. V shed 3 bases, J shed 2 bases, and the junction held 3 bases outside the gene matches. Here the CDR3 DNA reads TGTGCCAGCAGCGCAACAGGGGGCCCCTACGAGCAGTACTTC. Translation: CASSATGGPYEQYF.

The rearrangement links TRBV5-4 to TRBJ2-4; TRBD2 matches 8 bases. CDR1 SGHNT and CDR2 YYREEE come from the germline V gene (reference sequence). V gave up 1 base and J gave up 3 bases; unmatched junction bases: 6. CDR3 length equals 16 residues. Here the CDR3 DNA reads TGTGCCAGCAGCTTGACCGGGAGGGGGGGCAAAAACATTCAGTACTTC. Translation: CASSLTGRGGKNIQYF.

The V gene is TRBV5-6, the J gene TRBJ1-5; D gene uncertain. The CDR3 sequence is 15 residues long. From germline, CDR1 is SGHDT and CDR2 YYEEEE. Trimming left V 4 bases short and J 0 bases short, with 11 bases between. The CDR3 DNA reads as TGTGCCAGCAGCCTTTGGAGATATAGCAATCAGCCCCAGCATTTT. This codes for CASSLWRYSNQPQHF.

This chain uses TRBV28 with TRBJ2-3; TRBD2 agrees at 10 bases. V shed 4 bases, J shed 0 bases, and the junction held 4 bases outside the gene matches. This CDR3 is built from 16 residues. Germline loops: CDR1 MDHEN, CDR2 SYDVKM. The DNA of the CDR3 is TGTGCCAGCAGTTCGCCGACTAGCGGGAGCACAGATACGCAGTATTTT. Translation: CASSSPTSGSTDTQYF.

This chain uses TRBV12-2 with TRBJ1-2; the table calls TRBD1, which could not be checked here. TRBV12-2 represents a pseudogene. CDR3 length: 17 residues. The CDR3 region has the DNA TGTGCAAGTCGCCAGCAGGGGAGAGCCCTTACCGACTATGGCTACACCTTC. It yields the protein CASRQQGRALTDYGYTF.

A few counts support this clone. The chain has TRBV2 and TRBJ2-7, with TRBD1 as a possible D gene (6 bases). The germline gives CDR1 SNHLY, CDR2 FYNNEI. The CDR3 is 14 amino acids. V was pared by 4 bases and J by 1 base, with 11 bases between. CDR3 coding DNA: TGTGCCAGCAGTGGGGGGCAGGGATCCTACGAGCAGTACTTC. Translating it yields CASSGGQGSYEQYF.

The rearrangement uses TRBV28 and TRBJ2-5; 8 bases agree with TRBD1. Germline CDR1 reads MDHEN; CDR2 reads SYDVKM. This CDR3 region has 16 residues. J gave up 4 bases and V 1 base, and 8 bases lay outside the gene matches. The CDR3 sequence is CASSLSRTGLSETQYF. The CDR3 region has the DNA TGTGCCAGCAGTTTATCTAGGACAGGGCTCTCAGAGACCCAGTACTTC.

The chain joins TRBV7-9 to TRBJ2-1, with D perhaps matching TRBD2 (6 bases). Germline values: CDR1 SEHNR, CDR2 FQNEAQ (reference sequence). The CDR3 runs 16 residues. The V end lost 0 bases, the J end lost 5 bases, and 14 bases lay between the germline ends. This CDR3 is CASSLAGGPRHNEQFF. The CDR3 coding sequence is TGTGCCAGCAGCTTAGCGGGGGGACCTCGGCACAATGAGCAGTTCTTC.

This chain joins TRBV4-1 and TRBJ1-5, with D maybe TRBD1 (6 bases). V was clipped by 3 bases and J by 5 bases, with 20 bases between them. Germline CDR1 MGHRA, CDR2 YSYEKL. The CDR3 extends over 17 amino acids. The CDR3 DNA reads TGCGCCAGCAGCCAGGAGGGGGGGGGAATCGTGCATCAGCCCCAGCATTTT. Protein product: CASSQEGGGIVHQPQHF.

The chain employs TRBV10-3 and TRBJ2-1, with D maybe TRBD2 (6 bases). Germline assignment: CDR1 ENHRY and CDR2 SYGVKD. The CDR3 has 14 amino acids. Trimming shortened V by 3 bases and J by 9 bases, and 15 bases separated the two germline ends. CDR3 bases: TGTGCCATCAGTGAAACGGCCCCGCGGGGTGAGCAGTTCTTC. Its protein product is CAISETAPRGEQFF.

The rearrangement joins TRBV11-2 to TRBJ1-1, with a possible D match to TRBD1 (6 bases). Trimming shortened V by 3 bases and J by 3 bases, and 8 bases separated the two germline ends. The CDR3 length is 13 residues. From germline, CDR1 is SGHAT and CDR2 FQNNGV. CDR3 protein: CASSFTGYTEAFF. CDR3 in DNA: TGTGCCAGCAGCTTTACAGGGTACACTGAAGCTTTCTTT.

The V and J genes are TRBV14 and TRBJ1-1, with a weak D call TRBD1 (5 bases). CDR1 and CDR2 (germline): SGHDN, FVKESK. V was cut by 0 bases and J by 8 bases, with 10 bases left in between. This CDR3 has 13 amino acids. The DNA for the CDR3 is TGTGCCAGCAGCCAAGAGTTGGGGCGGGAAGCTTTCTTT. Encoded protein: CASSQELGREAFF.

The chain combines TRBV5-1 with TRBJ1-1; 8 bases are shared with TRBD1. CDR1 is SGHRS, CDR2 YFSETQ, per germline. The CDR3 length is 14 residues. The V and J ends lost 4 bases and 2 bases, in that order; junction bases with no gene match: 4. In DNA, the CDR3 is TGCGCCAGCAGCCCGACAGGGGATAACACTGAAGCTTTCTTT. Translation gives CASSPTGDNTEAFF.